The present T cell receptor beta chain was sequenced within a study of CD8 T cells in ankylosing spondylitis. General observations from the study: The clones that were linked to disease were reported to be significantly enriched in matched synovial fluid samples from ankylosing spondylitis patients.

The CDR3 has 18 amino acids. V shed 0 bases and J 2 bases; nucleotides not matched to a gene: 8. Germline V gene data show CDR1 as SGHRS and CDR2 as YFSETQ. Construction of TCR beta libraries was performed using quantitative 5'-RACE with molecular barcodes. Via MiXCR, TCRdb re-called the 5' RACE reads, giving one row per CDR3 protein. The sample includes about 220,000 distinct CDR3 sequences, roughly 24% of them seen just once. This clonotype was seen ten or more times. Its cognate antigen is unknown. This TCR derives from a male donor with ankylosing spondylitis or in good health (not recorded which). The material sequenced was blood, either unsorted or a sorted T cell fraction (not recorded which). The chain has TRBV5-1 and TRBJ2-1; 10 bases align to TRBD2. In nucleotides, the CDR3 is TGCGCCAGCAGCTTGGCCCCTAGCGGGAGTGCGGCCTACAATGAGCAGTTCTTC. This translates into CASSLAPSGSAAYNEQFF.